This T cell receptor (beta chain) was identified during a study of blood T cells in healthy people across ages. The use of a sample-barcoded 5' primer and a J-beta primer mix characterized a second PCR of roughly 7 to 11 cycles. TCRdb called the 5' RACE reads again in MiXCR, with one record for every CDR3 protein. The profile shows about 1.1 million distinct CDR3 sequences, 30% to 40% of them singletons. This clonotype was seen once. CDR3 length: 18 residues. V shed 2 bases and J 2 bases; nucleotides not matched to a gene: 10. Per the germline V gene, CDR1 is LGHNA and CDR2 is YSLEER. V usage is TRBV4-3 and J usage is TRBJ2-3; 10 bases align to TRBD2. The clonotype comes from a man aged 18 to 29 in good health. Sequenced material: blood. The DNA for the CDR3 is TGCGCCAGCAGCCAACCCGTTTTCGGGACTAGCGACACAGATACGCAGTATTTT. This codes for CASSQPVFGTSDTDTQYF.